This T cell receptor (beta chain) is drawn from a study of blood T cell repertoires in COVID-19. Individuals aged about 18 to 90 years were recruited from 24 US areas. Allocation to cohorts depended on clinical history reported by the participants. Original analysis: Amplification of reference gene primers was used by the study to estimate nucleated cell counts. Repertoires were generated with immunoSEQ multiplex PCR, while TCRdb's copy carries only in-frame clones and drops some. V and J calls and clone size follow that table, whereas D and trimming were derived from the DNA. The sample consists of 300,000 to 400,000 clones, 85% to 95% of them appearing once. Sample: PBMCs or T cells enriched from blood (not recorded which). This sequence originates from a woman in her thirties who had been exposed to COVID-19.

In nucleotides, the CDR3 is TGCGCCAGCAGCTTGGCCCACCCACAGGGGGCTGAGCAGTTCTTC. Residues: CASSLAHPQGAEQFF. The chain joins TRBV5-1 to TRBJ2-1; 9 bases fit TRBD1. V lost 0 bases and J lost 9; bases outside the gene matches: 7. This CDR3 has 15 residues. CDR1 is SGHRS, CDR2 YFSETQ, per germline.